This TCR beta chain was identified in a study of blood T cells in healthy people across ages (dated by TCRdb to between 2015 and 2016). Regarding the study in general: In model experiments, template switching captured roughly one uniquely barcoded TCR beta cDNA molecule for every two T cells. Using deep sequencing normalized with unique cDNA molecular identifiers, the study measured how TCR beta repertoire diversity changes with age. Donors were grouped into four age groups: young (average 16 years), middle-aged (roughly 37), aged (around 60) and long-lived (approximately 82). To avoid experimental bias, donors of different ages were randomly spread across the sequencing lanes. For two donors (one aged 18 to 29 and one aged 80 or older), the study analyzed two additional independent replicas of 1 million unique cDNA reads from the same blood draw. Results the study describes overall, beyond this receptor: There was a strong correlation between observed TCR beta diversity and the percentage of naive T cells measured by flow cytometry. Compared with the aged group, more naive CD4+ T cells, fewer expanded clones and increased TCR diversity were shown by the long-lived group, suggesting age selection. Estimates of total diversity based on one million sequenced T cells were considered lower bounds and underestimates. Because the CMV infection status of the donors was unknown, age-related changes in expanded clonotypes may potentially have been confounded. Because profiling used bulk unsorted PBMCs, naive and antigen-experienced compartments could not be compared conclusively. Observed TCR beta diversity per million T cells fell roughly linearly with age, and a significant reduction was already apparent by age roughly 40.

Libraries were built with 5' RACE. Sequencing relied on an Illumina HiSeq 2500. A second PCR of roughly 7 to 11 cycles was performed with a sample-barcoded 5' primer and a J-beta primer mix. Each TCR beta cDNA molecule received a unique molecular identifier from a template-switch 5' adaptor carrying 12 random nucleotides. Each sample yielded at least 2.5 million CDR3-containing paired-end reads. The Mint cDNA synthesis kit, primed by a TRBC-specific oligonucleotide, was used to synthesize first-strand cDNA from all RNA. Following uracil-DNA glycosylase treatment, all cDNA underwent a first 18-cycle PCR with the universal primers M1SS and BC2_uni_R. Processing in the source paper ran as follows. Each sample was normalized by randomly selecting 1 million high-quality reads, each carrying a distinct molecular identifier. Instead of being binned into consensus sequences, reads with shared molecular identifiers were discarded. MiTCR, set to a Q25 quality threshold and the strictest error-elimination algorithm, was used for CDR3 identification, clonotype clustering and error correction. Lower-bound total TCR beta diversity was estimated with a nonparametric unseen species model using Euler transformation. The public reads were reanalyzed by TCRdb: fastp trimming at Q25, MiXCR alignment, in-frame beta chains only. Rows merge per CDR3 protein into single entries with the most common DNA and genes. What appears here as the V and J calls and clone size reflects TCRdb's work, not the paper's. This sample has some 1,500,000 distinct CDR3 sequences in its table, and approximately 43% of those were observed once. More than 4% of the sample goes to the ten largest clones.

This clonotype has a count of ten or more. Its antigen is currently not known. The sample holds no much larger clone one base away, and base qualities are not on file. The germline V gene (reference sequence) gives CDR1 as SEHNR and CDR2 as FQNEAQ. Including the terminal cysteine and phenylalanine, the CDR3 comprises 13 residues. Only the CDR3 region is kept as DNA, spanning 39 bases read in frame from base 1. V ends up 3 bases short and J 5 bases short, with an unmatched junction base count of 3. Donors were a few dozen systemically healthy Caucasian individuals from Russia aged roughly 6 to 90 years. Each donor gave around 9.8 milliliters of peripheral blood, collected into EDTA-treated Vacutainer tubes. PBMCs were isolated by Ficoll-Paque density-gradient centrifugation, with at least 6 million obtained per sample. Trizol reagent was used to extract total RNA from PBMCs, with at least 5 micrograms per sample. For every donor, an aliquot of PBMCs went through flow cytometry to measure the percentages of naive CD45RAhigh/CD27high T cells.

The chain couples TRBV7-9 to TRBJ2-5, with 7 junctional bases fitting TRBD1. The receptor was derived from a woman aged 18-35 years in good health. Sequenced material: blood. This receptor carries the CDR3 CASSFDRVETQYF. The DNA reads as follows: TGTGCCAGCAGCTTCGACAGGGTCGAGACCCAGTACTTC.